These T cell receptor beta chains were read from a single sample in a study of blood T cells in healthy people across ages. TCRdb called the 5' RACE reads again in MiXCR, with one record for every CDR3 protein. The sample yields some 550,000 distinct CDR3 sequences, around 50% seen once. The sample was blood. Receptors originate from a man at least 80 years old in good health. CDR3s include the opening cysteine and the closing phenylalanine or tryptophan. The D gene is left open where the match is weak. Some rows mark clone size as missing; the rest say once, few, many or name a class of expanded clone.

size: few; J: TRBJ2-3; V: TRBV7-2; D: .; CDR3: CASSANSPSTDTQYF; DNA: TGTGCCAGCAGCGCGAACTCCCCTAGCACAGATACGCAGTATTTT
size: few; J: TRBJ2-5; V: TRBV20-1; D: TRBD2; CDR3: CSARDLLAGQRGETQYF; DNA: TGCAGTGCTAGAGATTTACTAGCGGGTCAACGGGGAGAGACCCAGTACTTC
size: .; J: TRBJ1-5; V: TRBV6-6; D: .; CDR3: CASSDSLGGQPQHF; DNA: TGTGCCAGCAGTGACTCCCTAGGGGGACAGCCCCAGCATTTT
size: .; J: TRBJ1-1; V: TRBV9; D: .; CDR3: CASSVGVTGNTEAFF; DNA: TGTGCCAGCAGCGTAGGGGTGACGGGGAACACTGAAGCTTTCTTT
size: .; J: TRBJ2-7; V: TRBV29-1; D: TRBD1; CDR3: CSALGQGYEQYF; DNA: TGCAGCGCCCTAGGACAGGGCTACGAGCAGTACTTC
size: few; J: TRBJ2-7; V: TRBV20-1; D: .; CDR3: CSASESHEQYF; DNA: TGCAGTGCTAGCGAGAGCCACGAGCAGTACTTC
size: .; J: TRBJ1-6; V: TRBV7-8; D: .; CDR3: CASSLYLSPLHF; DNA: TGTGCCAGCAGCTTATATCTTTCACCCCTCCACTTT
size: few; J: TRBJ2-1; V: TRBV29-1; D: .; CDR3: CSVEEGGFGQFF; DNA: TGCAGCGTTGAAGAGGGCGGCTTTGGGCAGTTCTTC
size: .; J: TRBJ2-2; V: TRBV30; D: TRBD2; CDR3: CAWSPGLAVNTGELFF; DNA: TGTGCCTGGAGTCCGGGACTAGCGGTCAACACCGGGGAGCTGTTTTTT
size: few; J: TRBJ1-5; V: TRBV28; D: .; CDR3: CASSLFFHRRISNQPQHF; DNA: TGTGCCAGCAGTTTATTTTTTCACAGACGGATTAGCAATCAGCCCCAGCATTTT
size: .; J: TRBJ1-6; V: TRBV13; D: .; CDR3: CASSPSGEGGNSPLHF; DNA: TGTGCCAGCAGCCCGAGTGGCGAGGGTGGCAATTCACCCCTCCACTTT
size: .; J: TRBJ2-5; V: TRBV4-3; D: .; CDR3: CASSQDYGPWETQYF; DNA: TGCGCCAGCAGCCAAGATTACGGTCCCTGGGAGACCCAGTACTTC
size: many; J: TRBJ2-1; V: TRBV20-1; D: TRBD2; CDR3: CSARTSGSYNEQFF; DNA: TGCAGTGCGCGGACTAGCGGATCATACAATGAGCAGTTCTTC
size: .; J: TRBJ2-7; V: TRBV2; D: .; CDR3: CASRAGTHNYEQYF; DNA: TGTGCCAGCAGGGCCGGGACACACAACTACGAGCAGTACTTC
size: .; J: TRBJ2-1; V: TRBV7-3; D: TRBD2; CDR3: CASSFTTSGNEQFF; DNA: TGTGCCAGCAGCTTCACAACTAGCGGCAATGAGCAGTTCTTC
size: many; J: TRBJ2-7; V: TRBV6-5; D: TRBD1; CDR3: CASSARTGVYEQYF; DNA: TGTGCCAGCAGTGCCCGAACAGGGGTCTACGAGCAGTACTTC
size: .; J: TRBJ2-1; V: TRBV18; D: TRBD1; CDR3: CASSPSQGEHNEQFF; DNA: TGTGCCAGCTCACCATCGCAGGGGGAGCACAATGAGCAGTTCTTC
size: many; J: TRBJ2-7; V: TRBV6-2/TRBV6-3; D: TRBD1; CDR3: CASSRDRGSSYEQYF; DNA: TGTGCCAGCAGTAGAGACAGGGGGAGCTCCTACGAGCAGTACTTC
size: .; J: TRBJ2-7; V: TRBV29-1; D: .; CDR3: CSVEADPGSEQYF; DNA: TGCAGCGTTGAAGCAGACCCGGGCAGCGAGCAGTACTTC
size: .; J: TRBJ1-2; V: TRBV11-2; D: TRBD1; CDR3: CASSQSRGGYGYTF; DNA: TGTGCCAGCAGCCAAAGCAGGGGGGGGTATGGCTACACCTTC
size: .; J: TRBJ2-1; V: TRBV20-1; D: TRBD2; CDR3: CSAGSASGAGNEQFF; DNA: TGCAGTGCTGGCTCCGCTAGCGGGGCCGGGAATGAGCAGTTCTTC
size: .; J: TRBJ2-5; V: TRBV20-1; D: TRBD1; CDR3: CSALNRDRGRETQYF; DNA: TGCAGTGCTCTAAACCGGGACAGGGGGCGAGAGACCCAGTACTTC
size: .; J: TRBJ1-4; V: TRBV15; D: .; CDR3: CATSRDGPRKGKLFF; DNA: TGTGCCACCAGCAGGGACGGACCCCGAAAGGGAAAACTGTTTTTT
size: .; J: TRBJ2-3; V: TRBV7-2; D: .; CDR3: CASSLWRPGGTDTQYF; DNA: TGTGCCAGCAGCTTATGGCGACCAGGGGGCACAGATACGCAGTATTTT
size: .; J: TRBJ1-2; V: TRBV5-1; D: .; CDR3: CASSLDPRGVRYGYTF; DNA: TGCGCCAGCAGCTTGGACCCTCGGGGGGTCCGCTATGGCTACACCTTC
size: .; J: TRBJ1-1; V: TRBV10-3; D: .; CDR3: CAISESGGRTEAFF; DNA: TGTGCCATCAGTGAGTCGGGGGGGCGCACTGAAGCTTTCTTT
size: .; J: TRBJ1-2; V: TRBV4-1; D: .; CDR3: CASSQAAVSGVGYTF; DNA: TGCGCCAGCAGCCAAGCTGCGGTTTCTGGGGTAGGCTACACCTTC
size: .; J: TRBJ2-2; V: TRBV7-9; D: TRBD1; CDR3: CASSLAIGQGANNTGELFF; DNA: TGTGCCAGCAGCTTAGCTATTGGGCAGGGGGCGAATAACACCGGGGAGCTGTTTTTT
size: .; J: TRBJ1-1; V: TRBV4-1; D: TRBD1; CDR3: CASSQERAGGKTEAFF; DNA: TGCGCCAGCAGCCAAGAACGGGCAGGGGGGAAAACTGAAGCTTTCTTT
size: .; J: TRBJ2-3; V: TRBV12-3/TRBV12-4; D: TRBD2; CDR3: CASSTTSGGALYSYF; DNA: TGTGCCAGCAGTACGACTAGCGGGGGGGCCTTGTACTCGTATTTT
size: .; J: TRBJ2-1; V: TRBV6-6; D: .; CDR3: CASRWGSGLRGNEQFF; DNA: TGTGCCAGCCGTTGGGGCTCGGGGCTCCGTGGCAATGAGCAGTTCTTC
size: .; J: TRBJ2-1; V: TRBV7-2; D: TRBD2; CDR3: CASSLVGAGGWDEQFF; DNA: TGTGCCAGCAGCTTAGTAGGAGCGGGAGGGTGGGATGAGCAGTTCTTC
size: few; J: TRBJ1-2; V: TRBV4-3; D: .; CDR3: CASSQGPPGDYGYTF; DNA: TGCGCCAGCAGCCAAGGCCCCCCGGGGGACTATGGCTACACCTTC
size: .; J: TRBJ2-7; V: TRBV12-3/TRBV12-4; D: TRBD1; CDR3: CASSVTGTGTYEQYF; DNA: TGTGCCAGCAGCGTTACCGGGACAGGGACCTACGAGCAGTACTTC
size: .; J: TRBJ2-3; V: TRBV7-9; D: TRBD2; CDR3: CASSLGGGGLAGADTQYF; DNA: TGTGCCAGCAGCTTAGGAGGGGGAGGACTAGCGGGAGCAGATACGCAGTATTTT
size: few; J: TRBJ1-1; V: TRBV4-2; D: .; CDR3: CASSQPGKYTEAFF; DNA: TGTGCCAGCAGCCAACCAGGGAAATACACTGAAGCTTTCTTT
size: few; J: TRBJ2-7; V: TRBV6-1; D: .; CDR3: CASSGTGTREQYF; DNA: TGTGCCAGCAGTGGGACCGGGACACGCGAGCAGTACTTC
size: few; J: TRBJ2-7; V: TRBV5-1; D: .; CDR3: CASSLPTRVYEQYF; DNA: TGCGCCAGCAGCCTACCGACTAGAGTTTACGAGCAGTACTTC
size: .; J: TRBJ2-3; V: TRBV4-1; D: .; CDR3: CASSRGVDGGKGSTDTQYF; DNA: TGCGCCAGCAGCCGAGGAGTAGACGGTGGTAAGGGTAGCACAGATACGCAGTATTTT
size: .; J: TRBJ1-1; V: TRBV6-5; D: .; CDR3: CASSYWGRGNTEAFF; DNA: TGTGCCAGCAGTTACTGGGGCAGGGGGAACACTGAAGCTTTCTTT
size: .; J: TRBJ2-5; V: TRBV29-1; D: .; CDR3: CSDPYSHRRQETQYF; DNA: TGCAGCGACCCCTATAGCCACCGGCGGCAAGAGACCCAGTACTTC
size: .; J: TRBJ2-2; V: TRBV4-2; D: TRBD2; CDR3: CASTTIPGLESPASTGELFF; DNA: TGTGCCAGTACCACCATCCCGGGACTAGAGTCCCCAGCGAGCACCGGGGAGCTGTTTTTT
size: few; J: TRBJ1-1; V: TRBV7-2; D: .; CDR3: CASSRDSGEGSEAFF; DNA: TGTGCCAGCAGCCGAGACAGCGGCGAGGGGTCTGAAGCTTTCTTT
size: .; J: TRBJ2-7; V: TRBV29-1; D: TRBD2; CDR3: CSAGGRTNEQYF; DNA: TGCAGCGCCGGCGGGAGAACCAATGAGCAGTACTTC
size: .; J: TRBJ2-1; V: TRBV27; D: TRBD2; CDR3: CASSLLLAGVNNEQFF; DNA: TGTGCCAGCAGTTTACTACTAGCGGGAGTGAACAATGAGCAGTTCTTC
size: .; J: TRBJ2-1; V: TRBV5-1; D: TRBD1; CDR3: CASSFGQGFTYNEQFF; DNA: TGCGCCAGCAGCTTCGGACAGGGATTTACCTACAATGAGCAGTTCTTC
size: .; J: TRBJ2-1; V: TRBV29-1; D: .; CDR3: CSVVGGKYNERFF; DNA: TGCAGCGTTGTTGGGGGAAAGTACAATGAGCGGTTCTTC
size: .; J: TRBJ2-4; V: TRBV2; D: TRBD2; CDR3: CASSVGTSLAKNIQYF; DNA: TGTGCCAGCAGCGTTGGGACTAGCCTAGCCAAAAACATTCAGTACTTC
size: .; J: TRBJ2-1; V: TRBV7-3; D: .; CDR3: CASSPLGGDSYNEQFF; DNA: TGTGCCAGCAGCCCGCTCGGCGGGGACTCCTACAATGAGCAGTTCTTC
size: .; J: TRBJ2-1; V: TRBV20-1; D: TRBD2; CDR3: CSARRVSSGFNEQFF; DNA: TGCAGTGCTAGAAGGGTGTCTAGCGGGTTCAATGAGCAGTTCTTC
size: many; J: TRBJ2-5; V: TRBV10-3; D: .; CDR3: CAISEPQQGQETQYF; DNA: TGTGCCATCAGTGAGCCCCAACAGGGCCAAGAGACCCAGTACTTC
size: .; J: TRBJ2-5; V: TRBV7-2; D: TRBD2; CDR3: CASSFVTSGGETQYF; DNA: TGTGCCAGCAGCTTTGTGACTAGCGGGGGGGAGACCCAGTACTTC
size: few; J: TRBJ2-7; V: TRBV20-1; D: .; CDR3: CSAASSSYEQYF; DNA: TGCAGTGCAGCTAGTAGCTCCTACGAGCAGTACTTC
size: once; J: TRBJ2-5; V: TRBV27; D: .; CDR3: CASRARPPETQYF; DNA: TGTGCCAGCAGGGCAAGGCCACCAGAGACCCAGTACTTC
size: .; J: TRBJ1-4; V: TRBV12-3/TRBV12-4; D: TRBD1; CDR3: CASTSTGEGKLFF; DNA: TGTGCCAGCACCTCGACAGGGGAGGGAAAACTGTTTTTT
size: .; J: TRBJ2-3; V: TRBV4-1; D: TRBD2; CDR3: CASSQGWGLAGPRGTDTQYF; DNA: TGCGCCAGCAGCCAAGGGTGGGGACTAGCGGGGCCCCGGGGCACAGATACGCAGTATTTT
size: .; J: TRBJ2-7; V: TRBV14; D: .; CDR3: CASSRQGGGQEQYF; DNA: TGTGCCAGCAGCCGACAGGGAGGGGGGCAGGAGCAGTACTTC
size: .; J: TRBJ1-1; V: TRBV6-1; D: .; CDR3: CASSDEWGVAEAFF; DNA: TGTGCCAGCAGTGATGAGTGGGGGGTCGCTGAAGCTTTCTTT
size: once; J: TRBJ2-3; V: TRBV9; D: .; CDR3: CASSVGPRTDTQYF; DNA: TGTGCCAGCAGCGTAGGACCCCGAACAGATACGCAGTATTTT
size: .; J: TRBJ2-6; V: TRBV3-1; D: .; CDR3: CASSQVGAIEFSGANVLTF; DNA: TGTGCCAGCAGCCAAGTGGGAGCAATTGAATTCTCTGGGGCCAACGTCCTGACTTTC